One T cell receptor (beta chain) is described in this entry. The data were taken from a study of high-grade serous ovarian cancer treatment subgroups. V gave up 3 bases and J gave up 5 bases, with 11 bases separating them. The CDR3 loop spans 15 amino acids. CDR1 is MDHEN and CDR2 is SYDVKM in the germline V gene. Tumor tissue was taken before any definitive surgery or chemotherapy was given. Here immunoSEQ multiplex PCR was the method, and the copy in TCRdb shows in-frame clones only, minus some. The table shows thousands of clones, with about 80% occurring only once. The TCR was taken from a human donor with high-grade serous ovarian cancer. Sequenced material: tumor tissue. The V and J genes are TRBV28 and TRBJ1-6; D gene ambiguous. CDR3: CASSFTSYNNSPLHF. The DNA for the CDR3 is TGTGCCAGCAGTTTCACCTCATACAATAATTCACCCCTCCACTTT.